This TCR beta chain is from a study of identical twins. TCRdb re-derived calls from the 5' RACE reads in MiXCR, one entry per CDR3 protein. The table has 450,000 or so distinct CDR3 sequences, 14% seen once. With V trimmed by 5 bases and J by 1 base, 7 bases remained unmatched. The CDR3 extends over 14 amino acids. Germline CDR1 DFQATT, CDR2 SNEGSKA (reference sequence). The same specimen was also included in a second study, on yellow fever vaccine responses in identical twins.

The origin of this receptor is a woman aged 18 to 35 in good health. Sequenced: CD4+ T cells sorted from blood. The chain couples TRBV20-1 to TRBJ2-5; TRBD2 matches at 7 bases. CDR3 in DNA: TGCAGTGCTGCCGGACGGACTAGCCAAGAGACCCAGTACTTC. This encodes CSAAGRTSQETQYF.